The 3 T cell receptor beta chains below come from one sample, sequenced in a study of blood T cell repertoires in COVID-19. Some clones are missing from TCRdb's copy, which holds only in-frame ones; the method was immunoSEQ multiplex PCR. Of a few hundred thousand clones in the sample, around 80% were seen once. Sequenced sample: peripheral blood. The receptors shown here come from a human donor in a cohort sampled during active COVID-19.

By frequency in the sample, this clone is medium-sized. The chain is built from TRBV27 and TRBJ2-5; D not resolved. CDR3 size: 14 residues. Looked up from germline, CDR1 is MNHEY and CDR2 is SMNVEV (reference sequence). The V end lost 6 bases, the J end lost 2 bases, and 13 bases lay between the germline ends. CDR3 loop: CASSDSAPQETQYF. CDR3 nucleotide sequence: TGTGCCAGCAGCGATAGTGCCCCACAAGAGACCCAGTACTTC.

In its sample, this clone was seen once. This chain connects TRBV9 to TRBJ1-1; D is unresolved. Germline loops: CDR1 SGDLS, CDR2 YYNGEE. Trimming took off 1 base at V and 4 bases at J, with 14 bases between the two ends. CDR3 length equals 15 residues. In DNA, the CDR3 is TGTGCCAGCAGCGTAACGGGAGATAGGGCCACTGAAGCTTTCTTT. The encoded protein is CASSVTGDRATEAFF.

This clone was seen more than once but under ten times. CDR3: CASSQDTSRRAPGGQYF. The CDR3 DNA reads as TGCGCCAGCAGCCAAGACACATCACGGAGGGCGCCGGGCGGGCAGTACTTC. The genes are TRBV4-3 and TRBJ2-7; D may be TRBD2 (6 bases). CDR3 length equals 17 residues. The V end was cut by 0 bases, the J end by 9 bases, with 24 bases between. Germline CDR1 and CDR2: LGHNA and YSLEER.